This TCR beta chain was obtained from a study of CD8+ T cells in alopecia areata. Whole-study context: The tofacitinib course ran for 6 to 18 months and was followed by 6 months off drug.

General study results and limits: Scalp and blood retained many expanded lesional clones during tofacitinib. Affected lesional scalp, above all in alopecia totalis/universalis, was more clonal than normal scalp.

Extraction of RNA preceded its reverse transcription into cDNA, which served as the sequencing template. Some clones are missing from TCRdb's copy, which holds only in-frame ones; the method was immunoSEQ multiplex PCR. The sample contains around 200,000 clones, about 60% of which appear only once. Treatment: oral pan-JAK inhibitor, 5-10 mg twice daily. PBMCs were stained for CD3, CD4 and CD8, and CD4+ and CD8+ T cells were sorted. About this clone itself: The antigen remains undetermined.

This TCR was sampled from a human donor with alopecia areata. The material was CD4+ T cells sorted from blood, obtained at week 4, from a patient treated with tofacitinib.

CDR3 in amino acids: CATRDRAYEQYF. The CDR3, as DNA: TGTGCCACCAGGGACAGGGCCTACGAGCAGTACTTC. This chain joins TRBV6-5 and TRBJ2-7, with 9 bases aligning to TRBD1. The CDR3 consists of 12 residues. Germline trimming cut 10 bases from V and 2 bases from J; bases unmatched to any gene: 3. Per germline, CDR1 MNHEY and CDR2 SVGAGI.